The 25 T cell receptor beta chains presented below share a single source sample, sequenced in a study of shared clonotypes between healthy human individuals. The protocol was immunoSEQ multiplex PCR, while the TCRdb copy is restricted to in-frame clones and leaves out a portion. This table has about 1.5 million clones, approximately 96% appearing once. Sequencing was performed on naive CD4+ T cells sorted from blood. Subset given: CD45RA+ positively selected. These TCRs come from a man aged 25 to 45 in good health.

In this sample, this clone turned up once. The DNA of the CDR3 is TGTGCCAGCAGCTTGTCCGGTTTGGTGAACTATGGCTACACCTTC. This translates into CASSLSGLVNYGYTF. V gene TRBV5-6 combines with J gene TRBJ1-2; no reliable D call. This CDR3 has 15 residues. The germline V gene encodes CDR1 SGHDT and CDR2 YYEEEE. V lost 1 base, J lost 2 bases, and 12 bases lay in between.

The CDR3 sequence is CASSFTGLIPLKYF. DNA of the CDR3: TGTGCCAGCAGCTTTACAGGGCTCATCCCCCTGAAGTACTTC. This sequence joins TRBV7-2 and TRBJ2-7; D perhaps matches TRBD1 (6 bases). The germline V gene has CDR1 SGHTA and CDR2 FQGNSA. V lost 3 bases and J 11 bases, leaving 20 bases between the germline ends. This CDR3 spans 14 amino acids.

The V and J genes are TRBV6-6 and TRBJ2-5; 7 positions match TRBD2. Germline CDR1 is MNHNY and CDR2 is SVGAGI (reference sequence). This CDR3 is built from 16 residues. The trim removed 7 bases at V and 7 bases at J, leaving 18 bases unmatched. The CDR3 protein is CASTTHWGEGPRTQYF. DNA for the CDR3: TGTGCCAGCACCACTCACTGGGGGGAGGGCCCCAGGACCCAGTACTTC.

The chain employs TRBV5-1 and TRBJ1-4; TRBD1 aligns across 7 bases. In germline, CDR1 is SGHRS, CDR2 YFSETQ. This CDR3 has 15 amino acids. V was clipped by 4 bases and J by 10 bases; unmatched bases: 13. In nucleotides, the CDR3 is TGCGCCAGCAGCATAGACAGGGCTCGGTTCGGAAAACTGTTTTTT. Protein: CASSIDRARFGKLFF.

CDR3 in DNA: TGTGCCAGTAGTAGAGGTCAGGGGGTCCCCAATGAGCAGTTCTTC. As protein: CASSRGQGVPNEQFF. The genes are TRBV19 and TRBJ2-1, with 7 positions matching TRBD1. This CDR3 has 15 residues. Germline CDR1 LNHDA, CDR2 SQIVND (reference sequence). V lost 4 bases, J lost 6 bases, and 9 bases stayed unmatched.

The chain links TRBV5-1 to TRBJ2-7, with 9 bases fitting TRBD2. Trimming took 2 bases from V and 5 from J; bases not matched to a gene: 5. The germline V gene has CDR1 SGHRS and CDR2 YFSETQ. The CDR3 covers 14 residues. CDR3 amino acids: CASSFAGGPNEQYF. CDR3 DNA sequence: TGCGCCAGCAGCTTCGCGGGAGGGCCCAACGAGCAGTACTTC.

The genes are TRBV6-1 and TRBJ1-2, with D tentatively TRBD1 (6 bases). The CDR3 sequence is 13 residues long. Germline CDR1 MNHNS, CDR2 SASEGT. V was trimmed by 5 bases and J by 4 bases, leaving 11 bases between them. CDR3 loop: CASSRGGTYGYTF. The CDR3 bases are TGTGCCAGCAGTAGGGGGGGCACCTATGGCTACACCTTC.

This clone was detected only once. V and J are TRBV11-2 and TRBJ2-1, with 9 bases matching TRBD2. The CDR3 sequence is 15 residues long. J lost 8 bases, V lost 5 bases, and 10 bases had no gene match. Germline CDR1 SGHAT, CDR2 FQNNGV. This CDR3 is CASSPDSGRGYEQFF. The CDR3 nucleotides are TGTGCCAGCAGCCCAGATAGCGGGAGAGGCTATGAGCAGTTCTTC. Drawing the rest from reference TRBV11-2 and TRBJ2-1, the complete variable domain is EAGVAQSPRYKIIEKRQSVAFWCNPISGHATLYWYQQILGQGPKLLIQFQNNGVVDDSQLPKDRFSAERLKGVDSTLKIQPAKLEDSAVYLCASSPDSGRGYEQFFGPGTRLTVL.

The J gene is TRBJ2-7, the V gene TRBV29-1; D gene unclear. This CDR3 contains 14 residues. Between the trimmed V and J ends, which lost 4 bases and 0 bases, there was a span of 13 bases. Germline CDR1 reads SQVTM; CDR2 reads ANQGSEA. CDR3 sequence: CSVVWAESSYEQYF. CDR3 bases: TGCAGCGTTGTTTGGGCAGAAAGCTCCTACGAGCAGTACTTC.

This chain uses TRBV15 with TRBJ2-7; D uncertain. In germline, CDR1 is LNHNV, CDR2 YYDKDF (reference sequence). The V gene lost 0 bases and the J gene lost 4 bases, with 13 bases spanning the gap. This CDR3 contains 15 residues. CDR3: CATSRDRALSYEQYF. The CDR3 DNA is TGTGCCACCAGCAGAGATCGAGCGCTCTCATACGAGCAGTACTTC.

The chain couples TRBV30 to TRBJ1-4; unclear D gene. The CDR3 has 12 amino acids. Germline V gene data show CDR1 as GTSNPN and CDR2 as SVGIG (reference sequence). V gave up 5 bases and J gave up 0 bases, with 4 bases separating them. CDR3 loop: CAWGATNEKLFF. CDR3 nucleotide sequence: TGTGCCTGGGGTGCAACTAATGAAAAACTGTTTTTT. Looking up the rest from reference TRBV30 and TRBJ1-4 gives the full variable domain: SQTIHQWPATLVQPVGSPLSLECTVEGTSNPNLYWYRQAAGRGLQLLFYSVGIGQISSEVPQNLSASRPQDRQFILSSKKLLLSDSGFYLCAWGATNEKLFFGSGTQLSVL.

The chain couples TRBV29-1 to TRBJ2-3; 7 positions agree with TRBD2. The germline CDR1 and CDR2 sequences are SQVTM and ANQGSEA. CDR3 length equals 14 residues. V trimming: 1 base; J trimming: 2 bases; junction bases outside the gene matches: 3. CDR3 amino acids: CSVEGAGTTDTQYF. The CDR3 DNA reads TGCAGCGTTGAAGGAGCGGGGACCACAGATACGCAGTATTTT.

The rearrangement links TRBV2 to TRBJ1-5; unclear D gene. The CDR3 extends over 13 amino acids. V gave up 5 bases and J gave up 7 bases, with 12 bases separating them. Germline lookup yields CDR1 SNHLY and CDR2 FYNNEI. The CDR3 spells CASSTGQRQPQHF. The CDR3 DNA follows: TGTGCCAGCAGTACTGGGCAGCGGCAGCCCCAGCATTTT.

This rearrangement joins TRBV7-8 to TRBJ2-4; 8 bases are shared with TRBD1. This CDR3 region has 14 residues. V dropped 5 bases and J dropped 6; count of bases not matched to a gene: 6. Germline V CDR1 and CDR2: SGHVS, FQNEAQ. CDR3 residues: CASSTDRAGNIQYF. CDR3 DNA: TGTGCCAGCAGCACGGACAGGGCTGGAAACATTCAGTACTTC.

The chain recombines TRBV7-9 with TRBJ2-5; D is possibly TRBD1 or TRBD2 (6 bases each). Germline loops: CDR1 SEHNR, CDR2 FQNEAQ (reference sequence). CDR3 length: 14 residues. V was pared by 4 bases and J by 4 bases, with 13 bases between. The DNA of the CDR3 is TGTGCCAGCAGCTCCCGGGGGCCCCTAGAGACCCAGTACTTC. It specifies CASSSRGPLETQYF.

J is TRBJ2-1 and V is TRBV5-1; D is uncertain. Germline V lookup: CDR1 SGHRS, CDR2 YFSETQ. V lost 9 bases and J 0 bases, leaving 10 bases between the germline ends. This CDR3 region has 13 residues. The CDR3 nucleotides read TGCGCCACCGCTTTAAGCTCCTACAATGAGCAGTTCTTC. It is translated as CATALSSYNEQFF.

Details on this clone: The sample contains more than one DNA sequence encoding this CDR3. The chain links TRBV7-9 to TRBJ2-5; no clear D gene. CDR1 is SEHNR, CDR2 FQNEAQ, per germline (reference sequence). The CDR3 runs 12 residues. Trimming cost V 3 bases and J 4 bases, with 6 bases left between them. CDR3: CASSLVGETQYF. For the CDR3, the DNA is TGTGCCAGCAGCTTGGTTGGAGAGACCCAGTACTTC.

The chain has TRBV5-4 and TRBJ2-7, with 10 bases lining up with TRBD2. CDR1 and CDR2 (germline): SGHNT, YYREEE (reference sequence). Trimming removed 4 bases from V and 5 bases from J; junction bases left unmatched: 12. CDR3 length: 16 amino acids. The CDR3 bases are TGTGCCAGCAGCGCCTTAACTAGCGGGAAACCTAACGAGCAGTACTTC. Translating it yields CASSALTSGKPNEQYF.

The chain links TRBV27 to TRBJ2-2; 10 bases match TRBD2. The CDR3 spans 18 residues. Germline V gene data show CDR1 as MNHEY and CDR2 as SMNVEV (reference sequence). The ends lost 6 bases at V and 2 bases at J; junction bases unmatched: 12. The DNA of the CDR3 is TGTGCCAGCAGCCAAATCATATTAGCGGGAGGAAACACCGGGGAGCTGTTTTTT. Protein product: CASSQIILAGGNTGELFF.

The rearrangement uses TRBV5-1 and TRBJ2-7; perhaps TRBD2 as D (5 bases). The CDR3 spans 13 residues. V lost 4 bases to trimming and J lost 3 bases, with 11 bases between them. CDR1 is SGHRS and CDR2 is YFSETQ in the germline V gene. The CDR3 here is CASSLERDYEQYF. As DNA, the CDR3 is TGCGCCAGCAGCCTGGAGAGGGACTACGAGCAGTACTTC.

The rearrangement links TRBV29-1 to TRBJ2-7; D is ambiguous. This CDR3 is built from 14 residues. Germline V gives CDR1 SQVTM, CDR2 ANQGSEA. V was cut by 1 base and J by 1 base, with 11 bases left in between. CDR3 DNA: TGCAGCGTTGAAGCAAGCCTAGGATCCTACGAGCAGTACTTC. Translation gives CSVEASLGSYEQYF.

The CDR3: CASSLAWDREPYEQYF. The CDR3 coding sequence is TGCGCCAGCAGCTTGGCATGGGACAGGGAACCCTACGAGCAGTACTTC. The chain couples TRBV5-1 to TRBJ2-7, with 9 bases aligning to TRBD1. Germline CDR1 and CDR2: SGHRS and YFSETQ. CDR3 length: 16 amino acids. The V and J ends lost 0 bases and 2 bases, in that order; junction bases with no gene match: 6. Drawing the rest from reference TRBV5-1 and TRBJ2-7, the complete variable domain is KAGVTQTPRYLIKTRGQQVTLSCSPISGHRSVSWYQQTPGQGLQFLFEYFSETQRNKGNFPGRFSGRQFSNSRSEMNVSTLELGDSALYLCASSLAWDREPYEQYFGPGTRLTVT.

V and J are TRBV5-1 and TRBJ2-1, with D unresolved. V lost 1 base to trimming and J lost 0 bases, with 14 bases between them. The CDR3 is made up of 17 amino acids. Per germline, CDR1 SGHRS and CDR2 YFSETQ. The chain's CDR3 is CASSLSVRVSSYNEQFF. The CDR3 DNA sequence: TGCGCCAGCAGCTTGTCGGTCCGGGTTTCCTCCTACAATGAGCAGTTCTTC.

This chain uses TRBV5-4 with TRBJ2-1, with a possible D match to TRBD2 (6 bases). The V gene lost 6 bases and the J gene lost 5 bases, with 18 bases spanning the gap. Per germline, CDR1 SGHNT and CDR2 YYREEE (reference sequence). There are 15 residues in the CDR3. CDR3: CASNTPGEHNNEQFF. CDR3 sequence (DNA): TGTGCCAGCAACACCCCGGGGGAGCACAACAATGAGCAGTTCTTC.

The gene calls are TRBV28 and TRBJ2-2; either TRBD1 or TRBD2 may fit D (6 bases each). Germline CDR1 and CDR2: MDHEN and SYDVKM. Between the trimmed V and J ends, which lost 4 bases and 9 bases, there was a span of 12 bases. The CDR3 extends over 13 amino acids. The CDR3 loop is CASSSWRGRELFF. The DNA of the CDR3 is TGTGCCAGCAGTTCTTGGAGGGGGAGGGAGCTGTTTTTT.